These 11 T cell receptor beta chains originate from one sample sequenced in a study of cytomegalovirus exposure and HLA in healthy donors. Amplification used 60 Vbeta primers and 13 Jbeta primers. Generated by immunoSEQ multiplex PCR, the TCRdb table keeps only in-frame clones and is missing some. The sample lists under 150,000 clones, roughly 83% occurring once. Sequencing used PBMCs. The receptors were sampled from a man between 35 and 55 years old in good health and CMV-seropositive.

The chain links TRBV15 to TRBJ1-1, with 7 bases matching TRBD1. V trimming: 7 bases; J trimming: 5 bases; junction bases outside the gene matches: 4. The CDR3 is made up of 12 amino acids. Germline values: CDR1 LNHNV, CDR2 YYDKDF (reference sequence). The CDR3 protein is CATTRQGTEAFF. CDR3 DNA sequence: TGTGCCACCACTCGACAGGGTACTGAAGCTTTCTTT.

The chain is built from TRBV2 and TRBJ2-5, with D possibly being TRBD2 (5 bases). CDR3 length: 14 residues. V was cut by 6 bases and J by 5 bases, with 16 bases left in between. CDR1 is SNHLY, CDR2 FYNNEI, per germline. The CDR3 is CASSLGPPGETQYF. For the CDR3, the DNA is TGTGCCAGCAGCCTTGGACCGCCGGGGGAGACCCAGTACTTC.

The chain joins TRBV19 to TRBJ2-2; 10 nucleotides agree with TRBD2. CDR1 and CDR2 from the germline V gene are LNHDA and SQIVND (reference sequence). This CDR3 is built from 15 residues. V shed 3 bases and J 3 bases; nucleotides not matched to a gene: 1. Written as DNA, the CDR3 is TGTGCCAGTAGTATCCTAGCGGGGGACACCGGGGAGCTGTTTTTT. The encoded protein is CASSILAGDTGELFF.

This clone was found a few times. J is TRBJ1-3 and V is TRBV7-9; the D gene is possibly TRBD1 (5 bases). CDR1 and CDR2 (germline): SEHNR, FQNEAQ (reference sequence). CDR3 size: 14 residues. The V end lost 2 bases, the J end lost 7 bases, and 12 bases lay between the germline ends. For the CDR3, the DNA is TGTGCCAGCAGCTTACAGGGAATACAGAACACCATATATTTT. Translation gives CASSLQGIQNTIYF.

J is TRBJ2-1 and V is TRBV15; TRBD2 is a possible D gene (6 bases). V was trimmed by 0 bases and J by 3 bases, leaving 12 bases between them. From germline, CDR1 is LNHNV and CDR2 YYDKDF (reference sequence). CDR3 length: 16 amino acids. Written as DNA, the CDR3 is TGTGCCACCAGCAGAGATGGAGGGGAAATCTACAATGAGCAGTTCTTC. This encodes CATSRDGGEIYNEQFF.

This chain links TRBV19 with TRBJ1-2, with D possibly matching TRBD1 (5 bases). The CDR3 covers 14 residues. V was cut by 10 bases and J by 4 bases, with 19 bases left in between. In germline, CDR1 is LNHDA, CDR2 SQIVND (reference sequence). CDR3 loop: CATQYRGSAYGYTF. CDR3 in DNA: TGTGCCACCCAGTACCGGGGGAGTGCCTATGGCTACACCTTC.

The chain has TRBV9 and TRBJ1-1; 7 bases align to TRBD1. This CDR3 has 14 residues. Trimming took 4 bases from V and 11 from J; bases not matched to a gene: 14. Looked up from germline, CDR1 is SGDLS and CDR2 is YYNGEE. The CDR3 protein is CASSSRERGLRAFF. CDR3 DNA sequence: TGTGCCAGCAGCTCGAGAGAAAGGGGGCTGCGGGCTTTCTTT.

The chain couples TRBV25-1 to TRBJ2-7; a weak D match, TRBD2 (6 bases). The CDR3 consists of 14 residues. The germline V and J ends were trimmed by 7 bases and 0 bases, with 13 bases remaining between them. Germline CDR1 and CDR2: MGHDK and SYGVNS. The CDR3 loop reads CASTLEGHSYEQYF. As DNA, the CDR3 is TGTGCCAGCACTCTGGAGGGTCACTCCTACGAGCAGTACTTC.

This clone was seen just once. For the CDR3, the DNA is TGTGCCAGCAGTTACTGGGCGGGGGCCTACACAGATACGCAGTATTTT. Translation gives CASSYWAGAYTDTQYF. The chain uses TRBV6-5 and TRBJ2-3; D possibly corresponds to TRBD2 (7 bases). Germline CDR1 is MNHEY and CDR2 is SVGAGI. V dropped 1 base and J dropped 2 bases, with 13 bases sitting between them. The CDR3 covers 16 residues.

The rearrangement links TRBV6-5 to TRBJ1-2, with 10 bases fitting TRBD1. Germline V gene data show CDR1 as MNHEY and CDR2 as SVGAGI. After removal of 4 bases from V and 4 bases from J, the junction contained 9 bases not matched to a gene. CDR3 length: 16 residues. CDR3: CASSFLRTGGGYGYTF. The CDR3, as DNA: TGTGCCAGCAGTTTCTTGCGGACAGGGGGGGGCTATGGCTACACCTTC.

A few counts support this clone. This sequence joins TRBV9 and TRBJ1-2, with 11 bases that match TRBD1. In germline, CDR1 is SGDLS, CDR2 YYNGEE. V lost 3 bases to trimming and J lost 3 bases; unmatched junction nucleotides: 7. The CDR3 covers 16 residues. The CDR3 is CASSEGTGGLHYGYTF. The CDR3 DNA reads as TGTGCCAGCAGCGAGGGGACAGGGGGGTTACACTATGGCTACACCTTC.